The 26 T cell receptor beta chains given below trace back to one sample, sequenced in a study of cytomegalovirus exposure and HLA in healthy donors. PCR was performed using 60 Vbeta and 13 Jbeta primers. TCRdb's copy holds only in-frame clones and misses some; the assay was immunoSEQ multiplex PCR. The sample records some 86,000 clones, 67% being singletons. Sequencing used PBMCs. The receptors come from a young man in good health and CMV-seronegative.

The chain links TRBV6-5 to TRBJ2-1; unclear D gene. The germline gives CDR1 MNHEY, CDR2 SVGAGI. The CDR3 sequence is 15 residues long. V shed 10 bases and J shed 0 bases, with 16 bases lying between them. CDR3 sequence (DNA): TGTGCCACCCACCCTGAGGCAGTCTCCTACAATGAGCAGTTCTTC. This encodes CATHPEAVSYNEQFF.

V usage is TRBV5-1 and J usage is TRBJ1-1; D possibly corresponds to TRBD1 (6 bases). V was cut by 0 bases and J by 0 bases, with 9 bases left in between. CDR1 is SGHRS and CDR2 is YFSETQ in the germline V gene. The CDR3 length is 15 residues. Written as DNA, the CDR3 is TGCGCCAGCAGCTTGGTGGCAGGGGTGAACACTGAAGCTTTCTTT. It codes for CASSLVAGVNTEAFF. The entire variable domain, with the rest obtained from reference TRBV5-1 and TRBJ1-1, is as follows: KAGVTQTPRYLIKTRGQQVTLSCSPISGHRSVSWYQQTPGQGLQFLFEYFSETQRNKGNFPGRFSGRQFSNSRSEMNVSTLELGDSALYLCASSLVAGVNTEAFFGQGTRLTVV.

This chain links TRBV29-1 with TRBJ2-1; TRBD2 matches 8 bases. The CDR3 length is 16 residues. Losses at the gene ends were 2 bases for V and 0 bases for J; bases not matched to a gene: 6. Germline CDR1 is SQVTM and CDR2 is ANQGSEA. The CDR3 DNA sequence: TGCAGCGTTGAATTCTTACGGGGGGGCTCCTACAATGAGCAGTTCTTC. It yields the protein CSVEFLRGGSYNEQFF.

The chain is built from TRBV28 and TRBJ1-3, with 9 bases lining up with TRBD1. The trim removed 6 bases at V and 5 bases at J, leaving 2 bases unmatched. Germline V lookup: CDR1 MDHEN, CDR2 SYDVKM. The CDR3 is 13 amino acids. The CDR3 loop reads CASRQGARNTIYF. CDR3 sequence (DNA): TGTGCCAGCAGACAGGGGGCTCGAAACACCATATATTTT.

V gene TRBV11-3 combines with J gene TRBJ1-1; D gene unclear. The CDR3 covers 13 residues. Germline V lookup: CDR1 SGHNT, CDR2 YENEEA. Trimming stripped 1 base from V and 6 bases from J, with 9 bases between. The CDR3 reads CASSLVGGAEAFF. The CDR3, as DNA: TGTGCCAGCAGCTTAGTAGGCGGTGCTGAAGCTTTCTTT.

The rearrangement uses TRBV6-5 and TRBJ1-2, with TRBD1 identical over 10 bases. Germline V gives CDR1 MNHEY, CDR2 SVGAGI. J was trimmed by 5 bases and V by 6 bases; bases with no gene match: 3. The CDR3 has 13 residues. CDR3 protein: CASRGTGDYGYTF. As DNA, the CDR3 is TGTGCCAGCAGGGGGACAGGGGATTATGGCTACACCTTC.

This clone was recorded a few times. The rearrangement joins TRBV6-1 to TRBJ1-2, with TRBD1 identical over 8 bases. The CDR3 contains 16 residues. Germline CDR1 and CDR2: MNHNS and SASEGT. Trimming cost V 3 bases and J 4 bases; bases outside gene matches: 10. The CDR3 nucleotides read TGTGCCAGCAGTGAGGACAGGGTAGCCCTAGGCTATGGCTACACCTTC. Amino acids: CASSEDRVALGYGYTF.

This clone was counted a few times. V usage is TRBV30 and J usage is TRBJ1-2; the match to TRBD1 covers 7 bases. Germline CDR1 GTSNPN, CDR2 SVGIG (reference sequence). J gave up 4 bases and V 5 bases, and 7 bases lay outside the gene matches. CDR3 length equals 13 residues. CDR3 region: CAWGHGTAYGYTF. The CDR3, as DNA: TGTGCCTGGGGACACGGGACAGCCTATGGCTACACCTTC. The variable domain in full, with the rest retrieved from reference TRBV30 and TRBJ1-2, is SQTIHQWPATLVQPVGSPLSLECTVEGTSNPNLYWYRQAAGRGLQLLFYSVGIGQISSEVPQNLSASRPQDRQFILSSKKLLLSDSGFYLCAWGHGTAYGYTFGSGTRLTVV.

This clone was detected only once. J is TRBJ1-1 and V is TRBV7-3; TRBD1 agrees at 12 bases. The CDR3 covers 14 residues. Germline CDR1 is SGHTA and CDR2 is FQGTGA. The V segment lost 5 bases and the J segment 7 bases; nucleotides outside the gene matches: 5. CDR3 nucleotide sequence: TGTGCCAGCAGCCCGGGACAGGGGGCTTTTGAAGCTTTCTTT. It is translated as CASSPGQGAFEAFF. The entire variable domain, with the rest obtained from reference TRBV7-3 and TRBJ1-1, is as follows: GAGVSQTPSNKVTEKGKYVELRCDPISGHTALYWYRQSLGQGPEFLIYFQGTGAADDSGLPNDRFFAVRPEGSVSTLKIQRTERGDSAVYLCASSPGQGAFEAFFGQGTRLTVV.

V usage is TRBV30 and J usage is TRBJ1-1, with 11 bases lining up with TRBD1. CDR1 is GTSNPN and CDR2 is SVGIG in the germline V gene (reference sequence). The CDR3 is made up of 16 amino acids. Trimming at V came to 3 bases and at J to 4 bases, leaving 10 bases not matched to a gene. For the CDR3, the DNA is TGTGCCTGGAGATTAGGACAGGGGGCTTCGGGCACTGAAGCTTTCTTT. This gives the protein CAWRLGQGASGTEAFF.

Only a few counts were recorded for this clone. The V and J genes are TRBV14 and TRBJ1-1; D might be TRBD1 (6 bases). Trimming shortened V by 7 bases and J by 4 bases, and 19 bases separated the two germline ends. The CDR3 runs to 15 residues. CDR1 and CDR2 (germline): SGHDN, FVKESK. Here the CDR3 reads CASKVAGARGTEAFF. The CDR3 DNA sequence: TGTGCCAGCAAGGTTGCGGGGGCGCGCGGCACTGAAGCTTTCTTT.

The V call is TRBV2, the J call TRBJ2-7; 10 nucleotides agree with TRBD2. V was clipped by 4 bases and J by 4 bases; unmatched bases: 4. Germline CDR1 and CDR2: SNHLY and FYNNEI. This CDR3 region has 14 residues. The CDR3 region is CASSGLAGRYEQYF. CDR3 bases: TGTGCCAGCAGTGGACTAGCGGGCCGGTACGAGCAGTACTTC.

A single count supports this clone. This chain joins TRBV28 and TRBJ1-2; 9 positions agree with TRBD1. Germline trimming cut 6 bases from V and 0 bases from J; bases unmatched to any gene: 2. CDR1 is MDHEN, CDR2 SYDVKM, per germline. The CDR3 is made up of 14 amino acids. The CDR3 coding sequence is TGTGCCAGCAGGGACAGGGGCACTAACTATGGCTACACCTTC. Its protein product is CASRDRGTNYGYTF.

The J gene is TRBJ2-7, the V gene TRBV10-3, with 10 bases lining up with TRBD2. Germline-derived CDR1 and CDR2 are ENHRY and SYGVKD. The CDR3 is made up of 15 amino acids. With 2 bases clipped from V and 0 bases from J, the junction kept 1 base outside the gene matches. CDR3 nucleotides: TGTGCCATCAGTGAGCCTAGCGGGAGCTCCTACGAGCAGTACTTC. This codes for CAISEPSGSSYEQYF.

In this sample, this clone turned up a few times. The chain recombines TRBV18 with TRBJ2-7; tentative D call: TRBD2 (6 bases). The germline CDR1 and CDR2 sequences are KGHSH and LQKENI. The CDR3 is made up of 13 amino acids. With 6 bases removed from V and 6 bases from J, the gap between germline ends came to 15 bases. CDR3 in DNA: TGTGCCAGCTCTCGGGGGATTCAGAGCGAGCAGTACTTC. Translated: CASSRGIQSEQYF.

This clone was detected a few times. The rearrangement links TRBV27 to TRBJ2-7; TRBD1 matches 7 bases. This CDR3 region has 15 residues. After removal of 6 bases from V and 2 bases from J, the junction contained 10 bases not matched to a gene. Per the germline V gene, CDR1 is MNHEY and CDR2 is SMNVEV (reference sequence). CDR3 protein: CASSPTMGQPYEQYF. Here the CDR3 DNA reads TGTGCCAGCAGCCCTACTATGGGACAGCCCTACGAGCAGTACTTC.

The CDR3 here is CSVEGLLNTEAFF. In DNA form, the CDR3 reads TGCAGCGTTGAGGGCCTTTTGAACACTGAAGCTTTCTTT. This rearrangement joins TRBV29-1 to TRBJ1-1; D unclear. CDR1 and CDR2 (germline): SQVTM, ANQGSEA. Deletions cut 3 bases from V and 0 bases from J, with 8 bases between. CDR3 size: 13 residues.

CDR3 residues: CAWSSGQVTDTQYF. CDR3 coding DNA: TGTGCCTGGAGTTCGGGACAGGTCACAGATACGCAGTATTTT. The V gene is TRBV30, the J gene TRBJ2-3, with 8 bases matching TRBD1. The CDR3 is 14 residues long. The trim removed 2 bases at V and 2 bases at J, leaving 3 bases unmatched. The germline V gene encodes CDR1 GTSNPN and CDR2 SVGIG (reference sequence).

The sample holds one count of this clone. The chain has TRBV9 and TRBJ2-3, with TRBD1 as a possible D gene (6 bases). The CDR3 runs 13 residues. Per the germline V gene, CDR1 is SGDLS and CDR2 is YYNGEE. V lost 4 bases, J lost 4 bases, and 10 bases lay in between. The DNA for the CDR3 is TGTGCCAGCAGCACGGGACACCCAGATACGCAGTATTTT. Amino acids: CASSTGHPDTQYF.

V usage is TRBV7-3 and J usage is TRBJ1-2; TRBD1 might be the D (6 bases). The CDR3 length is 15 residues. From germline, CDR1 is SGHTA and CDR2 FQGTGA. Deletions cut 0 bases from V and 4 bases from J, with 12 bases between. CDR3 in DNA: TGTGCCAGCAGCTTAACGCCAGGGGCTCTCTATGGCTACACCTTC. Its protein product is CASSLTPGALYGYTF.

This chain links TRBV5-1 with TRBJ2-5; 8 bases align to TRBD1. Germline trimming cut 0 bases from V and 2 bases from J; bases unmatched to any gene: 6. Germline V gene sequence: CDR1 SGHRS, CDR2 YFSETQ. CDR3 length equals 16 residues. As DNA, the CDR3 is TGCGCCAGCAGCTTGGTGGGCCGACAGGGGCAAGAGACCCAGTACTTC. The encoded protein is CASSLVGRQGQETQYF.

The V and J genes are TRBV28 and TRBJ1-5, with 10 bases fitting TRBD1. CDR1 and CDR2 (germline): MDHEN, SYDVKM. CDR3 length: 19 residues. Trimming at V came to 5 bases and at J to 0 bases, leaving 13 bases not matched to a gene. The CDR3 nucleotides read TGTGCCAGCAGTCCGGACAGGGGGATCACATATAGTAGCAATCAGCCCCAGCATTTT. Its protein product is CASSPDRGITYSSNQPQHF. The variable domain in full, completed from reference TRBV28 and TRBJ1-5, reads DVKVTQSSRYLVKRTGEKVFLECVQDMDHENMFWYRQDPGLGLRLIYFSYDVKMKEKGDIPEGYSVSREKKERFSLILESASTNQTSMYLCASSPDRGITYSSNQPQHFGDGTRLSIL.

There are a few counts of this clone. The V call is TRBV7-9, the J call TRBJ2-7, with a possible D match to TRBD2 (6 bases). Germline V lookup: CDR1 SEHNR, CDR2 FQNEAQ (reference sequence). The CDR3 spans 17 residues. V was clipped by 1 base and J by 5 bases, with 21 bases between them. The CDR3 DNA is TGTGCCAGCAGCTTAGAGGCGACACAGTTACGGGGGAACGAGCAGTACTTC. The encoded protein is CASSLEATQLRGNEQYF. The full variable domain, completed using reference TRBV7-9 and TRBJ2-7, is DTGVSQNPRHKITKRGQNVTFRCDPISEHNRLYWYRQTLGQGPEFLTYFQNEAQLEKSRLLSDRFSAERPKGSFSTLEIQRTEQGDSAMYLCASSLEATQLRGNEQYFGPGTRLTVT.

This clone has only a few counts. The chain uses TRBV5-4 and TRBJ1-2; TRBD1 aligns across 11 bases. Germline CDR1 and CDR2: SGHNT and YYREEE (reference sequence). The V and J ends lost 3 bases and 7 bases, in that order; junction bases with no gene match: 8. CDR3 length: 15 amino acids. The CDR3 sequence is CASSSPRDRGSGYTF. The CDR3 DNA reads TGTGCCAGCAGCTCCCCCCGGGACAGGGGGTCTGGCTACACCTTC.

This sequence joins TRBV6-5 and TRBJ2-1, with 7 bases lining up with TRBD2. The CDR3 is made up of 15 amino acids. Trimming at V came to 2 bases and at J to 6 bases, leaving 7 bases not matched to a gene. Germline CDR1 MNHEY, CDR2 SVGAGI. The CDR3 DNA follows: TGTGCCAGCAGTTACGGTGCGGGGGAGGGCAATGAGCAGTTCTTC. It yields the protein CASSYGAGEGNEQFF.

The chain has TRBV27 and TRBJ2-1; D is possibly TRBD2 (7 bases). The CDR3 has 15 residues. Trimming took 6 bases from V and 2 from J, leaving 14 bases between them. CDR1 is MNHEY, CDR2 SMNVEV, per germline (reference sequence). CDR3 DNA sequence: TGTGCCAGCAGCTCAACAGGGAGGGCCTACAATGAGCAGTTCTTC. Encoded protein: CASSSTGRAYNEQFF.